What follows is one T cell receptor beta chain and its context. Antigen unknown. The CDR3 runs 13 residues. The V gene's germline CDR1 is DFQATT and CDR2 SNEGSKA (reference sequence). V gave up 5 bases and J gave up 0 bases, with 8 bases separating them. Time point: persistent/refractory GD, antithyroid drugs over 5 years with positive TRAb. TCR sequences were obtained from RNA taken from PBMCs. Arm-PCR with iRepertoire HTBI primers amplified the CDR3 regions for these TCR beta libraries. TCRdb reanalysed the multiplex PCR reads using MiXCR and keeps one entry per CDR3 protein. This sample has about 470,000 distinct CDR3 sequences, with 20% to 25% found just once. The data were taken from a study of regulatory T cells in long-lasting Graves disease. Overall study results and limits: Investigators studied peripheral blood only, not thyroid tissue. Persistent disease showed a preference for TRBV28, TRBJ1-2 and TRBJ2-5. Persistent Graves' patients possessed reduced TCR diversity relative to recently diagnosed ones. Among persistent patients, a larger number of public clonotypes were shared (around 3,000) than among newly diagnosed patients (roughly 1,000).

Here the sequenced sample was peripheral blood mononuclear cells (PBMCs), taken when the disease was refractory, from a patient treated with antithyroid drugs. The receptor comes from a female donor with Graves disease. The chain employs TRBV20-1 and TRBJ2-4, with D unclear. The CDR3 DNA reads as TGCAGTGCTCACGGCTTAGCCAAAAACATTCAGTACTTC. Its translation: CSAHGLAKNIQYF.